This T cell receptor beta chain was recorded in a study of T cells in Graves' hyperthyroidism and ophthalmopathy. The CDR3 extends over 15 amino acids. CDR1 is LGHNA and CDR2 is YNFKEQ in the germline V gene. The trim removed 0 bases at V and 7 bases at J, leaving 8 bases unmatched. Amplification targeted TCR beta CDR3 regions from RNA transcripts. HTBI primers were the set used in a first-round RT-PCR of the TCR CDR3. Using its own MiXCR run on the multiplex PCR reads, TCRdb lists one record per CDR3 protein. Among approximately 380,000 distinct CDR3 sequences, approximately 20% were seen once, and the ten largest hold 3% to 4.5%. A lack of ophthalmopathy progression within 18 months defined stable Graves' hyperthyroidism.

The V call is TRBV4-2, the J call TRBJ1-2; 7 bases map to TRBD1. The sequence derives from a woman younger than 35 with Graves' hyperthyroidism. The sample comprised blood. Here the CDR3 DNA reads TGTGCCAGCAGCCAAGATGGGAGACAGGGCGGTGGCTACACCTTC. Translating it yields CASSQDGRQGGGYTF.